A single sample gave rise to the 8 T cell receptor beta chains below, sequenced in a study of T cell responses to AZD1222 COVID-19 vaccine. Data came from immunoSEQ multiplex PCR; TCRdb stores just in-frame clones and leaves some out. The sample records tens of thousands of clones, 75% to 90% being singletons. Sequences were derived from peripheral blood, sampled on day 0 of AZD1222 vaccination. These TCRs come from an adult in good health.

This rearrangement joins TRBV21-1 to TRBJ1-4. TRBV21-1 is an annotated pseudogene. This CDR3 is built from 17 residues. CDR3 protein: CASSKEGQGGKGEKLFF. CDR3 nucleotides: TGTGCCAGCAGCAAAGAAGGGCAGGGAGGTAAGGGCGAAAAACTGTTTTTT.

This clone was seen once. CDR3 bases: TGTGCCAGCAGTTACGGTAGCCGCTTGAGCTCCTACGAGCAGTACTTC. The encoded protein is CASSYGSRLSSYEQYF. This chain links TRBV6-5 with TRBJ2-7; D gene unclear. The CDR3 length is 16 residues. Trimming took 2 bases from V and 0 from J, leaving 14 bases between them. Germline V gene sequence: CDR1 MNHEY, CDR2 SVGAGI.

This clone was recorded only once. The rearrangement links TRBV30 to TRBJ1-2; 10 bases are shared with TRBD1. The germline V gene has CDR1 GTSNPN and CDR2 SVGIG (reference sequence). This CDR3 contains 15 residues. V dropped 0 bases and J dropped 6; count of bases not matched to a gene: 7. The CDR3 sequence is CAWSVLGTGADGYTF. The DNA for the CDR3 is TGTGCCTGGAGTGTACTGGGGACAGGGGCGGATGGCTACACCTTC.

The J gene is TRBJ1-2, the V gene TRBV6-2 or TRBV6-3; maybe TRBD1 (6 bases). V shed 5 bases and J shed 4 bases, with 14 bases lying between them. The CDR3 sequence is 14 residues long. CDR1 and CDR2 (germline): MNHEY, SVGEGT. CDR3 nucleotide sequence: TGTGCCAGCAGTCGAGTACAGGGTGGCTATGGCTACACCTTC. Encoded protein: CASSRVQGGYGYTF.

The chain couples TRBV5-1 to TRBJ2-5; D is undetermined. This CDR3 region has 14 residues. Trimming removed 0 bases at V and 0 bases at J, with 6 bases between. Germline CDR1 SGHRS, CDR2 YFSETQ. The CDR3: CASSLVSYQETQYF. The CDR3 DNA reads TGCGCCAGCAGCTTGGTCTCATACCAAGAGACCCAGTACTTC.

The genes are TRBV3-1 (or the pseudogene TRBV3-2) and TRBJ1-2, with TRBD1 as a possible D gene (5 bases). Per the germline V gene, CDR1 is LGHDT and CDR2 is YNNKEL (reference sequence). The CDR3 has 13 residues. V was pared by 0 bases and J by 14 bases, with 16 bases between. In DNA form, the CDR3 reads TGTGCCAGCAGCCAAGACGGGGGAACCCTGCAGACCTTC. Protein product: CASSQDGGTLQTF.

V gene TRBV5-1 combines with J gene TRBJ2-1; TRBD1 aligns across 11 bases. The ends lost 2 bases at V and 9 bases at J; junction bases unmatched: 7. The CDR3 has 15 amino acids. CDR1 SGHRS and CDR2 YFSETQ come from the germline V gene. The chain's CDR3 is CASSFIGQGAGEQFF. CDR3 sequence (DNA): TGCGCCAGCAGCTTTATCGGACAGGGGGCCGGTGAGCAGTTCTTC.

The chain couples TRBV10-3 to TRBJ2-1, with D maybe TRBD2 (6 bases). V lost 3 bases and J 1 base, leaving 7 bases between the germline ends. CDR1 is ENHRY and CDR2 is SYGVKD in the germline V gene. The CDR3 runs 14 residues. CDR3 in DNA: TGTGCCATCAGTGAAGGAGGGTCCTACAATGAGCAGTTCTTC. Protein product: CAISEGGSYNEQFF.